This T cell receptor (beta chain) was identified during a study of fetal regulatory T cell absence and autoimmunity. Looked up from germline, CDR1 is SGHRS and CDR2 is YFSETQ. This CDR3 region has 14 residues. V was cut by 0 bases and J by 1 base, with 6 bases left in between. As regards this clone: Within the sample, other DNA sequences also encode this same CDR3.

The assay was immunoSEQ multiplex PCR, and TCRdb's table has in-frame clones only and misses some. The data contain roughly 95,000 clones, roughly 78% of them singletons. The sequence was collected from a male donor with IPEX syndrome. Sequencing input: pancreas tissue. V and J are TRBV5-1 and TRBJ2-3; TRBD1 might be the D (6 bases). In nucleotides, the CDR3 is TGCGCCAGCAGCTTGGACAGGGGCACAGATACGCAGTATTTT. Protein: CASSLDRGTDTQYF.